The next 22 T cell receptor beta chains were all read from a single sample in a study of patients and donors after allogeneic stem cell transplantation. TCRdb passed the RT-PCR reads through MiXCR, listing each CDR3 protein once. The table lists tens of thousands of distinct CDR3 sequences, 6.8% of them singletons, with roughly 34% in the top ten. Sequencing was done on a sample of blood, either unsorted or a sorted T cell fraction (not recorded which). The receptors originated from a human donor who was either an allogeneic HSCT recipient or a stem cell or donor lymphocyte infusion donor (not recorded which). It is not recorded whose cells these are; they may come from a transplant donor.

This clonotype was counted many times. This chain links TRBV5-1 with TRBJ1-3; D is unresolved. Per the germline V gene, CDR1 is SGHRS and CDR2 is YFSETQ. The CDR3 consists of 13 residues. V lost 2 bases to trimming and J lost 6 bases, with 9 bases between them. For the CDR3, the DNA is TGCGCCAGCAGCTTCGGGCAGGCAAACACCATATATTTT. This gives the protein CASSFGQANTIYF.

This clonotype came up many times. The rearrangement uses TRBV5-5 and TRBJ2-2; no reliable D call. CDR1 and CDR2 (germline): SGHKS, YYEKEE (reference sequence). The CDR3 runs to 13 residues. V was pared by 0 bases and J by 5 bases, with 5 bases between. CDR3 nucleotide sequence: TGTGCCAGCAGCTTGGGAACAACCGGGGAGCTGTTTTTT. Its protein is CASSLGTTGELFF.

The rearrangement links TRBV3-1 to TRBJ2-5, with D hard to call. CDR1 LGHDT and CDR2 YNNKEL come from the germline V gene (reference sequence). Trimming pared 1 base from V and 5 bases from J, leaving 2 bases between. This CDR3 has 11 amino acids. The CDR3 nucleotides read TGTGCCAGCAGCCAAGTTGAGACCCAGTACTTC. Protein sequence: CASSQVETQYF.

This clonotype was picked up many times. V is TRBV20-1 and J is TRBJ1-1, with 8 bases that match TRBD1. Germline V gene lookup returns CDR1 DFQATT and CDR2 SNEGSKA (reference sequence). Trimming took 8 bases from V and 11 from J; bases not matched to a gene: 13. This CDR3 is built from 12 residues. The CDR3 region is CSTSIQGVEAFF. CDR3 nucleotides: TGCAGTACGTCTATACAGGGGGTAGAGGCTTTCTTT.

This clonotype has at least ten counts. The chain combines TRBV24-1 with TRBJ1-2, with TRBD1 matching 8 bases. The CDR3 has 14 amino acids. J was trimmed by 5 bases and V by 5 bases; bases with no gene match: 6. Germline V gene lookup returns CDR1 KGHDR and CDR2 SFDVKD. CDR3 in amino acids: CATSGIDRGYGYTF. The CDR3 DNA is TGTGCCACCAGTGGAATCGACAGGGGATATGGCTACACCTTC.

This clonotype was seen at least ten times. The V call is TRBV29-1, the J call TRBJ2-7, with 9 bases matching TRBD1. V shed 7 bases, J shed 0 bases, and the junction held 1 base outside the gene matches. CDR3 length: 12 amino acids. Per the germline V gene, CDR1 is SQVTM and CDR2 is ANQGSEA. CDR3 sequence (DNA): TGCAGCGCGGGACAGGGCTCCTACGAGCAGTACTTC. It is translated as CSAGQGSYEQYF.

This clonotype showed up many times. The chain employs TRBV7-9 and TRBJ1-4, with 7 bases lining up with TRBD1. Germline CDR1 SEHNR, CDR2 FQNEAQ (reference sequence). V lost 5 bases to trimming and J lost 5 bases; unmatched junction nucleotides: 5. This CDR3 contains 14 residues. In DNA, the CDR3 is TGTGCCAGCAGCCCGTGGGACAGCAATGAAAAACTGTTTTTT. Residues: CASSPWDSNEKLFF.

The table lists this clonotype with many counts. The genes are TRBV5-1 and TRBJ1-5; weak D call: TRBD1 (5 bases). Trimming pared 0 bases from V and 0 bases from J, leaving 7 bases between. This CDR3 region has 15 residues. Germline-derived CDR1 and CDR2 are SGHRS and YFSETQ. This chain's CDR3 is CASSLGGISNQPQHF. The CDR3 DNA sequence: TGCGCCAGCAGCTTGGGGGGGATTAGCAATCAGCCCCAGCATTTT.

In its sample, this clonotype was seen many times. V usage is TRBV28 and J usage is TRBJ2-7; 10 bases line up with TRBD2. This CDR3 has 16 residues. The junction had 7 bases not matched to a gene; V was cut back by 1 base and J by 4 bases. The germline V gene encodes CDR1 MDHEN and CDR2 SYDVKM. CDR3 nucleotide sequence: TGTGCCAGCAGTTTATTCGGTCTAGCGGGAGTGTACGAGCAGTACTTC. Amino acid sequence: CASSLFGLAGVYEQYF. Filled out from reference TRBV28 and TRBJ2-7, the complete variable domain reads DVKVTQSSRYLVKRTGEKVFLECVQDMDHENMFWYRQDPGLGLRLIYFSYDVKMKEKGDIPEGYSVSREKKERFSLILESASTNQTSMYLCASSLFGLAGVYEQYFGPGTRLTVT.

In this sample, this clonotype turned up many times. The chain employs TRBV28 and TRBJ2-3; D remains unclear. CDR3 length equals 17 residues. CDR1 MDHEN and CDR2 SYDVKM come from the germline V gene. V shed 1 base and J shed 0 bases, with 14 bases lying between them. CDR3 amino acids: CASSLFSGDSSTDTQYF. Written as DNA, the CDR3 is TGTGCCAGCAGTTTATTTTCCGGAGATTCTAGCACAGATACGCAGTATTTT.

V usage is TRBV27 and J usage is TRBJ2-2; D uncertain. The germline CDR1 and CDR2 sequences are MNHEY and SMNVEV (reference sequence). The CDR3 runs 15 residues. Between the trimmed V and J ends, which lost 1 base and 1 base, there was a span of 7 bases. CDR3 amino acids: CASSLFSWNTGELFF. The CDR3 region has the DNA TGTGCCAGCAGTTTATTCAGTTGGAACACCGGGGAGCTGTTTTTT.

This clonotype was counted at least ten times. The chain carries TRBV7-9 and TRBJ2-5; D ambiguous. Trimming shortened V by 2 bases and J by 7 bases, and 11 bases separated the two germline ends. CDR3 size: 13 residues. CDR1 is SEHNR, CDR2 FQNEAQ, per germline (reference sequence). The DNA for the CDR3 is TGTGCCAGCAGCTTAACCGGCTGGGGGACCCAGTACTTC. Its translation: CASSLTGWGTQYF.

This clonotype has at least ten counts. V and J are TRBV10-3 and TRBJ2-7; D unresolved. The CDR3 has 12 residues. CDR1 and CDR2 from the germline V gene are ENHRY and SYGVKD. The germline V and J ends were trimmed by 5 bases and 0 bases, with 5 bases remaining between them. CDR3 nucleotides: TGTGCCATCAGTAAGAGCTCCTACGAGCAGTACTTC. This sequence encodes CAISKSSYEQYF.

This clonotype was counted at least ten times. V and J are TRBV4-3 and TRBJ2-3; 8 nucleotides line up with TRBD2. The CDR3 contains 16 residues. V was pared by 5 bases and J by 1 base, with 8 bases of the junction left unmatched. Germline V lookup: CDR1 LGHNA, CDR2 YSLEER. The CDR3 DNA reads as TGCGCCAGCAGCAAAGGGGCTAGCGGGCGCACAGATACGCAGTATTTT. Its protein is CASSKGASGRTDTQYF.

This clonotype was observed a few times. The CDR3 protein is CASSYGASGTYEQYF. The CDR3 nucleotides are TGTGCCAGCAGTTACGGGGCTAGCGGTACCTACGAGCAGTACTTC. V and J are TRBV6-5 and TRBJ2-7; 7 nucleotides match TRBD2. After removal of 2 bases from V and 2 bases from J, the junction contained 6 bases not matched to a gene. The CDR3 consists of 15 residues. Germline V gene sequence: CDR1 MNHEY, CDR2 SVGAGI.

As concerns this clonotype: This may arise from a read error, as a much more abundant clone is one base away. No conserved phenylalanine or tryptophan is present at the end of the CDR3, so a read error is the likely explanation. CDR3 in amino acids: CASSYSGVGSYNEQFS. The CDR3 nucleotides read TGTGCCAGCAGTTACTCAGGGGTAGGGTCCTACAATGAGCAGTTCTCC. The chain carries TRBV6-5 and TRBJ2-1; D may be TRBD1 (5 bases). V was pared by 0 bases and J by 1 base, with 10 bases between. Germline V gene data show CDR1 as MNHEY and CDR2 as SVGAGI. The CDR3 loop spans 16 amino acids.

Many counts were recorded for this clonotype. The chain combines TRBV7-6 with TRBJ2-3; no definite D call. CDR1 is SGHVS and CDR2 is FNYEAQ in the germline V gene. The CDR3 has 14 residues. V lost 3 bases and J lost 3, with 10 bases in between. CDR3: CASSFARWTDTQYF. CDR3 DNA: TGTGCCAGCAGCTTTGCGCGGTGGACAGATACGCAGTATTTT.

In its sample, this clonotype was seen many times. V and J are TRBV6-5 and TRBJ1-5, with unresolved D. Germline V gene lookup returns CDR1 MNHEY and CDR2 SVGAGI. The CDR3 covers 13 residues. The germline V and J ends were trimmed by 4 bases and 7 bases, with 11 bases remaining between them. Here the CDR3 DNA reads TGTGCCAGCAGTTGGGAGGTAGGGCAGCCCCAGCATTTT. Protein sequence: CASSWEVGQPQHF.

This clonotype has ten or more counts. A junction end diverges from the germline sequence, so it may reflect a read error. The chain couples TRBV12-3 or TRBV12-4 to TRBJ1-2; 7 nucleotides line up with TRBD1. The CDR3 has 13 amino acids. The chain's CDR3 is CASTGDRETYLAF. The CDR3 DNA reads TGTGCCAGCACCGGCGACAGGGAGACCTACCTAGCCTTC.

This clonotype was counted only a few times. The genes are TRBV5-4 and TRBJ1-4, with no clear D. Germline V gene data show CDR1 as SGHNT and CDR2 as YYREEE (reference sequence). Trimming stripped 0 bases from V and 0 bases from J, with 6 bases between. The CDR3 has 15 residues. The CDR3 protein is CASSLDKATNEKLFF. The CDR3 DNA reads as TGTGCCAGCAGCTTGGACAAGGCAACTAATGAAAAACTGTTTTTT.

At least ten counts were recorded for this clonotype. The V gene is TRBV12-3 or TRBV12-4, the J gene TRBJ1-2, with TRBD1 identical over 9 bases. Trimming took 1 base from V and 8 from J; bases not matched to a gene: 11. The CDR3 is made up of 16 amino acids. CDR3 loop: CASSLDLVQGAEGYTF. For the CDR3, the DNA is TGTGCCAGCAGTTTAGATCTCGTACAGGGGGCCGAGGGCTACACCTTC.

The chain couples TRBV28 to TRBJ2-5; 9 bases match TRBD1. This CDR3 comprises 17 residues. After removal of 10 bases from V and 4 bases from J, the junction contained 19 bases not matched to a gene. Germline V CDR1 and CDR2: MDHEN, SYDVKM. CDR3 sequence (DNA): TGTGCCACGACCCCGCGGAGAATCACAGGGGGCGGAGAGACCCAGTACTTC. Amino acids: CATTPRRITGGGETQYF.